The 30 T cell receptor beta chains reported below all come from one sample, sequenced in a study of read filtering for tumor transcriptome and immune sequencing. This library used around 400 ng RNA and molecular barcoded adaptors spanning alpha/delta and beta/gamma chains. Each CDR3 protein is one row after TCRdb ran MiXCR on the reads. The data hold tens of thousands of distinct CDR3 sequences, with roughly 18% observed a single time. Sequencing used a population of CD138-negative cells sorted from bone marrow. The receptors originated from a donor aged 40 or over with multiple myeloma.

As for this clonotype: This may arise from a read error, as a much more abundant clone is one base away. The chain carries TRBV6-2 or TRBV6-3 and TRBJ2-7, with D tentatively TRBD1 or TRBD2 (5 bases each). Trimming shortened V by 7 bases and J by 3 bases, and 13 bases separated the two germline ends. This CDR3 is 13 amino acids long. Per germline, CDR1 MNHEY and CDR2 SVGEGT. Written as DNA, the CDR3 is TGTGCCAGCAAACGGGGCAGGGTCTACGAGCAGTACTTC. Amino acids: CASKRGRVYEQYF.

Many counts were recorded for this clonotype. CDR3 amino acids: CASSLRDRKEAFF. For the CDR3, the DNA is TGTGCCAGCAGCCTCCGGGACAGAAAAGAAGCTTTCTTT. V and J are TRBV7-9 and TRBJ1-1, with 7 bases that match TRBD1. The CDR3 loop spans 13 amino acids. With V trimmed by 5 bases and J by 8 bases, 8 bases remained unmatched. The germline V gene has CDR1 SEHNR and CDR2 FQNEAQ (reference sequence).

This clonotype was observed a handful of times. This may stem from a read error, because a much larger clone lies one nucleotide away. In DNA, the CDR3 is TGCGCCAGCAGCCCTAGCGGGTTAGAACAGACCCAGTACTTC. The encoded protein is CASSPSGLEQTQYF. The chain uses TRBV5-1 and TRBJ2-5; 8 nucleotides agree with TRBD2. Germline V gene lookup returns CDR1 SGHRS and CDR2 YFSETQ. This CDR3 is built from 14 residues. Trimming took 4 bases from V and 6 from J; bases not matched to a gene: 8.

This clonotype was detected a few times. CDR3 loop: CASSARQGIGGELFF. Written as DNA, the CDR3 is TGTGCCAGTAGTGCCAGACAGGGAATCGGCGGGGAGCTGTTTTTT. V and J are TRBV19 and TRBJ2-2; 7 positions agree with TRBD1. V lost 5 bases to trimming and J lost 7 bases; unmatched junction nucleotides: 10. The CDR3 length is 15 residues. Germline V gene lookup returns CDR1 LNHDA and CDR2 SQIVND (reference sequence).

This rearrangement joins TRBV12-3 or TRBV12-4 to TRBJ1-6, with 9 bases fitting TRBD1. CDR3 length: 18 residues. V was pared by 8 bases and J by 9 bases, with 20 bases of the junction left unmatched. The CDR3 loop reads CASGRWGGQGYISSPLHF. The DNA of the CDR3 is TGTGCCAGCGGGAGGTGGGGGGGACAGGGTTACATCAGTTCACCCCTCCACTTT.

In regard to this clonotype: A much bigger clone sits one base away, suggesting this may be a read error. J is TRBJ1-5 and V is TRBV24-1, with 8 positions matching TRBD1. This CDR3 region has 16 residues. Per germline, CDR1 KGHDR and CDR2 SFDVKD. The DNA for the CDR3 is TGTGCCACCTGTGACGGGACAGGTTATAGCAATCAGCCCCAGCATTTT. Protein: CATCDGTGYSNQPQHF.

This clonotype appeared many times. The chain employs TRBV28 and TRBJ2-5; 14 bases agree with TRBD2. The CDR3 extends over 16 amino acids. The germline V gene has CDR1 MDHEN and CDR2 SYDVKM. Germline trimming cut 6 bases from V and 2 bases from J; bases unmatched to any gene: 5. CDR3 residues: CASRAGTSGRQETQYF. The CDR3 coding sequence is TGTGCCAGCAGGGCCGGGACTAGCGGGAGACAAGAGACCCAGTACTTC.

As for this clonotype: This may stem from a read error, because a much larger clone lies one nucleotide away. The chain links TRBV6-6 to TRBJ1-1; possibly TRBD1 for D (5 bases). The CDR3 extends over 16 amino acids. Per germline, CDR1 MNHNY and CDR2 SVGAGI (reference sequence). V dropped 5 bases and J dropped 0 bases, with 16 bases sitting between them. The CDR3 loop is CASSPMTGAVNTEAFF. Here the CDR3 DNA reads TGTGCCAGCAGTCCTATGACCGGGGCAGTGAACACTGAAGCTTTCTTT.

This clonotype has at least ten counts. This sequence joins TRBV29-1 and TRBJ1-3; D is ambiguous. The length of the CDR3 is 11 residues. Trimming cost V 0 bases and J 4 bases, with 1 base left between them. CDR1 and CDR2 from the germline V gene are SQVTM and ANQGSEA. The CDR3 DNA reads TGCAGCGTTGAAGAGGGAAACACCATATATTTT. Its translation is CSVEEGNTIYF. Drawing the rest from reference TRBV29-1 and TRBJ1-3, the complete variable domain is SAVISQKPSRDICQRGTSLTIQCQVDSQVTMMFWYRQQPGQSLTLIATANQGSEATYESGFVIDKFPISRPNLTFSTLTVSNMSPEDSSIYLCSVEEGNTIYFGEGSWLTVV.

This clonotype has a count of ten or more. This chain connects TRBV29-1 to TRBJ2-5; D unclear. The germline V gene has CDR1 SQVTM and CDR2 ANQGSEA. The CDR3 spans 13 residues. V was cut by 3 bases and J by 0 bases, with 8 bases left in between. CDR3 nucleotide sequence: TGCAGCGTTGACCGCAGCTACCAAGAGACCCAGTACTTC. Translated: CSVDRSYQETQYF.

The chain links TRBV6-2 or TRBV6-3 to TRBJ2-1, with 12 bases that match TRBD2. The trim removed 6 bases at V and 7 bases at J, leaving 7 bases unmatched. CDR1 and CDR2 (germline): MNHEY, SVGEGT. The CDR3 is made up of 15 amino acids. The CDR3 region is CASSLTSGRNNEQFF. In DNA form, the CDR3 reads TGTGCCAGCAGCTTGACTAGCGGGAGAAATAATGAGCAGTTCTTC.

This clonotype was observed at least ten times. The rearrangement uses TRBV29-1 and TRBJ1-2; D is unresolved. The CDR3 has 12 residues. The germline V gene encodes CDR1 SQVTM and CDR2 ANQGSEA. V was pared by 2 bases and J by 5 bases, with 9 bases between. This CDR3 is CSVERVGYGYTF. The CDR3 DNA is TGCAGCGTTGAAAGGGTCGGTTATGGCTACACCTTC.

Concerning this clonotype itself: Possible read error: a much larger clone is one base away. This chain joins TRBV14 and TRBJ2-2; D gene ambiguous. CDR1 is SGHDN and CDR2 is FVKESK in the germline V gene. V was shortened by 3 bases and J by 4 bases, with 6 bases between the two germline ends. The CDR3 spans 13 residues. Written as DNA, the CDR3 is TGTGCCAGCAGCCAGCAGGTCACCGGGGAGCTGTTTTTT. Translation gives CASSQQVTGELFF.

This clonotype was seen ten or more times. The chain has TRBV20-1 and TRBJ1-5; unclear D gene. The CDR3 sequence is 14 residues long. V was trimmed by 1 base and J by 3 bases, leaving 10 bases between them. Germline lookup yields CDR1 DFQATT and CDR2 SNEGSKA (reference sequence). CDR3 coding DNA: TGCAGTGCTAGAGCCCAGACCGTCAATCAGCCCCAGCATTTT. Translating gives CSARAQTVNQPQHF.

This clonotype was picked up a small number of times. A clone one base away is much larger, so this may be a read error. This CDR3 reads CASSFLSAGADSYTF. CDR3 in DNA: TGTGCCAGCAGTTTCCTTAGTGCGGGGGCAGACAGCTACACCTTC. The V and J genes are TRBV27 and TRBJ1-2; D may be TRBD1 (6 bases). This CDR3 comprises 15 residues. The V and J ends lost 3 bases and 9 bases respectively, with 20 bases between them. Germline loops: CDR1 MNHEY, CDR2 SMNVEV (reference sequence).

In its sample, this clonotype was seen many times. The rearrangement joins TRBV7-2 to TRBJ2-7; perhaps TRBD2 as D (6 bases). Germline loops: CDR1 SGHTA, CDR2 FQGNSA. Between the trimmed V and J ends, which lost 1 base and 2 bases, there was a span of 12 bases. The CDR3 consists of 15 residues. CDR3 sequence reads: CASSLVSGGAYEQYF. The DNA for the CDR3 is TGTGCCAGCAGCTTAGTGTCTGGCGGGGCCTACGAGCAGTACTTC.

Comments on this clonotype: This may be a read error, as it is one base from a much larger clone. The V and J genes are TRBV12-3 or TRBV12-4 and TRBJ1-5, with D tentatively TRBD1 (5 bases). This CDR3 is built from 14 residues. The CDR3 reads CASTRGWGNRPQHF. The CDR3 nucleotides are TGTGCCAGCACCCGGGGATGGGGCAATCGGCCCCAGCATTTT.

This clonotype was counted a few times. This CDR3 reads CASSESTQGGAFF. The DNA of the CDR3 is TGTGCCAGCAGTGAATCTACACAGGGGGGAGCTTTCTTT. V gene TRBV2 combines with J gene TRBJ1-1; 8 nucleotides align to TRBD1. This CDR3 spans 13 amino acids. V dropped 2 bases and J dropped 10; count of bases not matched to a gene: 6. Germline CDR1 SNHLY, CDR2 FYNNEI. Variable domain in full (rest from reference TRBV2 and TRBJ1-1): EPEVTQTPSHQVTQMGQEVILRCVPISNHLYFYWYRQILGQKVEFLVSFYNNEISEKSEIFDDQFSVERPDGSNFTLKIRSTKLEDSAMYFCASSESTQGGAFFGQGTRLTVV.

This clonotype was detected many times. The chain carries TRBV9 and TRBJ2-6; D gene uncertain. This CDR3 contains 17 residues. CDR1 is SGDLS and CDR2 is YYNGEE in the germline V gene. V was trimmed by 4 bases and J by 0 bases, leaving 14 bases between them. Here the CDR3 DNA reads TGTGCCAGCAGCCCAGAGTGGTGGGCCTCTGGGGCCAACGTCCTGACTTTC. Translated: CASSPEWWASGANVLTF.

A few counts support this clonotype. It may be a read error: a sequence one base away is much more abundant. This chain joins TRBV7-2 and TRBJ1-1; a weak D match, TRBD1 (5 bases). There are 14 residues in the CDR3. CDR1 is SGHTA and CDR2 is FQGNSA in the germline V gene. V lost 0 bases and J lost 4, with 9 bases in between. Written as DNA, the CDR3 is TGTGCCAGCAGCTTAGCAGGGGTCGGCACTGAAGCTTTCTTT. This sequence encodes CASSLAGVGTEAFF.

This clonotype was recorded at least ten times. The V call is TRBV9, the J call TRBJ1-1; a weak D match, TRBD1 (5 bases). CDR3 length: 14 residues. CDR1 and CDR2 from the germline V gene are SGDLS and YYNGEE. V lost 2 bases and J lost 5, with 13 bases in between. In DNA, the CDR3 is TGTGCCAGCAGCGTGGGGCCTGCCCCGACTGAAGCTTTCTTT. Encoded protein: CASSVGPAPTEAFF.

There are many counts of this clonotype. J is TRBJ1-6 and V is TRBV7-9; a possible D gene is TRBD1 (5 bases). Germline V gene sequence: CDR1 SEHNR, CDR2 FQNEAQ (reference sequence). The CDR3 is 15 amino acids. With 5 bases removed from V and 8 bases from J, the gap between germline ends came to 16 bases. The CDR3 reads CASSVDGASHSPLHF. As DNA, the CDR3 is TGTGCCAGCAGCGTCGACGGGGCCAGCCATTCACCCCTCCACTTT.

The chain is built from TRBV2 and TRBJ1-2, with no clear D. Trimming took 2 bases from V and 2 from J, leaving 6 bases between them. The CDR3 runs 13 residues. Germline CDR1 is SNHLY and CDR2 is FYNNEI. CDR3 residues: CASSETGNYGYTF. As DNA, the CDR3 is TGTGCCAGCAGTGAAACGGGGAACTATGGCTACACCTTC.

Ten or more counts support this clonotype. This chain connects TRBV5-1 to TRBJ2-3, with D unresolved. V lost 4 bases and J lost 1, with 16 bases in between. Germline V gene lookup returns CDR1 SGHRS and CDR2 YFSETQ. CDR3 length equals 16 residues. The CDR3, as DNA: TGCGCCAGCAGCGCGGACGGTACCCTACGCACAGATACGCAGTATTTT. Encoded protein: CASSADGTLRTDTQYF.

Details on this clonotype: One end of the junction does not line up with germline, which may come from a read error. The chain employs TRBV7-7 and TRBJ2-4, with 8 positions matching TRBD2. The CDR3 loop spans 14 amino acids. Germline V lookup: CDR1 SSHAT, CDR2 FNYEAQ (reference sequence). CDR3 sequence reads: CASSLREDKNIQYF. The CDR3 DNA reads TGTGCTAGCAGCTTGCGGGAGGACAAAAACATTCAGTACTTC.

The sample holds a few counts of this clonotype. This chain links TRBV20-1 with TRBJ2-1, with 10 bases that match TRBD1. Germline V gene data show CDR1 as DFQATT and CDR2 as SNEGSKA (reference sequence). The CDR3 is 14 amino acids. The trim removed 6 bases at V and 6 bases at J, leaving 8 bases unmatched. The chain's CDR3 is CSARTGQGINEQFF. CDR3 bases: TGCAGTGCCCGAACGGGACAGGGGATCAATGAGCAGTTCTTC.

This clonotype rates as large (0.1 to 1%). This chain uses TRBV6-1 with TRBJ2-1; the match to TRBD2 covers 8 bases. In germline, CDR1 is MNHNS, CDR2 SASEGT. V was pared by 2 bases and J by 1 base, with 10 bases of the junction left unmatched. The CDR3 totals 18 residues. The CDR3 sequence is CASSEPRLAGLSYNEQFF. The CDR3 nucleotides are TGTGCCAGCAGTGAACCCCGGCTAGCGGGTTTATCCTACAATGAGCAGTTCTTC.

V gene TRBV12-5 combines with J gene TRBJ2-6, with 10 bases that match TRBD1. Germline trimming cut 7 bases from V and 1 base from J; bases unmatched to any gene: 7. This CDR3 comprises 17 residues. Germline CDR1 and CDR2: LGHNT and FRNRAP. This CDR3 reads CASARDRGGSGANVLTF. The DNA for the CDR3 is TGTGCTAGTGCCCGGGACAGGGGAGGATCTGGGGCCAACGTCCTGACTTTC. Looking up the rest from reference TRBV12-5 and TRBJ2-6 gives the full variable domain: DARVTQTPRHKVTEMGQEVTMRCQPILGHNTVFWYRQTMMQGLELLAYFRNRAPLDDSGMPKDRFSAEMPDATLATLKIQPSEPRDSAVYFCASARDRGGSGANVLTFGAGSRLTVL.

This clonotype was recorded many times. The V and J genes are TRBV5-1 and TRBJ2-7; D is tentatively TRBD1 or TRBD2 (5 bases each). Germline V gives CDR1 SGHRS, CDR2 YFSETQ. CDR3 length: 15 residues. V was shortened by 0 bases and J by 3 bases, with 13 bases between the two germline ends. The CDR3 DNA reads TGCGCCAGCAGCTTGGAAGGGTTTGGGGGCTACGAGCAGTACTTC. Translated, it gives CASSLEGFGGYEQYF.

As concerns this clonotype: The junction shows a germline mismatch at one end, possibly a read error. The rearrangement uses TRBV6-6 and TRBJ2-2; perhaps TRBD2 as D (5 bases). This CDR3 is built from 14 residues. Germline CDR1 is MNHNY and CDR2 is SVGAGI (reference sequence). The CDR3: CASALTRYTGELLF. As DNA, the CDR3 is TGTGCCAGCGCCTTGACAAGGTACACCGGGGAGCTGCTTTTT.